Detailed here is one T cell receptor (beta chain). The antigen remains unidentified. Regions amplified from RNA transcripts were the TCR beta CDR3 regions. The TCR CDR3 was amplified in a first-round RT-PCR using the HTBI primer set. TCRdb called the multiplex PCR reads again in MiXCR, with one record for every CDR3 protein. Among about 840,000 distinct CDR3 sequences listed, more than 30% were seen once. Clinical symptoms, serum thyroxine, TRAb, thyroid ultrasound and orbital computed tomography informed diagnoses. Source material for PBMCs was over 7.5 ml fresh peripheral blood. These data come from a study of T cells in Graves' hyperthyroidism and ophthalmopathy. Findings and limits, study-wide: Within blood appeared most thyroid clonotypes that had expanded above 0.001. A model using 13 V-J features told ophthalmopathy apart from stable hyperthyroidism.

This CDR3 has 15 amino acids. V was pared by 5 bases and J by 2 bases, with 16 bases between. This sequence was found in a man between 18 and 35 years old with Graves' hyperthyroidism. The source material was blood. V gene TRBV12-3 or TRBV12-4 combines with J gene TRBJ2-7; tentatively, D is TRBD1 or TRBD2 (7 bases each). The CDR3 sequence: CASSPSTGRAYEQYF. CDR3 sequence (DNA): TGTGCCAGCAGTCCTTCGACAGGGAGGGCCTACGAGCAGTACTTC.